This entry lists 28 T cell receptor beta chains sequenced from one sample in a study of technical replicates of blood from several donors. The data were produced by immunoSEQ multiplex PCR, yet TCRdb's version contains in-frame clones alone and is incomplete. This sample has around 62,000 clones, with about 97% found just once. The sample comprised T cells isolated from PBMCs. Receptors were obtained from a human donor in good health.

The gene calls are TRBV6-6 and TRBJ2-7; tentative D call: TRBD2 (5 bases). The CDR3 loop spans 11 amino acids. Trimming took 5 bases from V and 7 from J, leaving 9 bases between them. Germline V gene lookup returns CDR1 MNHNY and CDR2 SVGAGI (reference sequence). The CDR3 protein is CASSGSGEQYF. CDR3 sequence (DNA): TGTGCCAGCAGTGGGAGTGGGGAGCAGTACTTC.

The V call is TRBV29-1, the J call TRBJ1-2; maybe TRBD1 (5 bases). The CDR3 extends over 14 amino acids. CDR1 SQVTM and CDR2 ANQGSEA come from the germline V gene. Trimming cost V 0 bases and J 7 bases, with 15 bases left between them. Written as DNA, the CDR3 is TGCAGCGTTGAAGATCCGACAGTTCGCGGTGGCTACACCTTC. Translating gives CSVEDPTVRGGYTF.

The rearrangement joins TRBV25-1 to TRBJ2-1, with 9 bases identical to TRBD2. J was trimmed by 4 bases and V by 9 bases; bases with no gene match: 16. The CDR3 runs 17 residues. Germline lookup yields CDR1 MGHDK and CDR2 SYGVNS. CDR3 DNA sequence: TGTGCCAGTTGCAGCGGGATCGGGCTAGCGGGATACAATGAGCAGTTCTTC. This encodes CASCSGIGLAGYNEQFF. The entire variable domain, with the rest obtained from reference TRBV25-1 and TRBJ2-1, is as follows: EADIYQTPRYLVIGTGKKITLECSQTMGHDKMYWYQQDPGMELHLIHYSYGVNSTEKGDLSSESTVSRIRTEHFPLTLESARPSHTSQYLCASCSGIGLAGYNEQFFGPGTRLTVL.

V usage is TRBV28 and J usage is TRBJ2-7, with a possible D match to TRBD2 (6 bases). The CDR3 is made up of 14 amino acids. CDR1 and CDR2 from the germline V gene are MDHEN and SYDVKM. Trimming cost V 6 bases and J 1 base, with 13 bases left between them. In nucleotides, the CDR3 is TGTGCCAGCAGCGAGGGAGGACGGTCCTACGAGCAGTACTTC. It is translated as CASSEGGRSYEQYF.

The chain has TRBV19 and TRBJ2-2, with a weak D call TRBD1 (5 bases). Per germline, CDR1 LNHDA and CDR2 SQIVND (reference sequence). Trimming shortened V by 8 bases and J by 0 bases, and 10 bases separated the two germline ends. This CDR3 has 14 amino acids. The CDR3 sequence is CASSQGSNTGELFF. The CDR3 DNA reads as TGTGCCAGTTCCCAGGGTTCGAACACCGGGGAGCTGTTTTTT.

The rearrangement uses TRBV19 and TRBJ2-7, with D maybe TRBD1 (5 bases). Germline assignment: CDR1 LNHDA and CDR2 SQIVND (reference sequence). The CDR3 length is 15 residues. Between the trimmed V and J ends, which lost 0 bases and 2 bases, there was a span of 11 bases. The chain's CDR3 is CASSIDVQVPYEQYF. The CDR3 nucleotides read TGTGCCAGTAGTATAGACGTACAGGTGCCCTACGAGCAGTACTTC.

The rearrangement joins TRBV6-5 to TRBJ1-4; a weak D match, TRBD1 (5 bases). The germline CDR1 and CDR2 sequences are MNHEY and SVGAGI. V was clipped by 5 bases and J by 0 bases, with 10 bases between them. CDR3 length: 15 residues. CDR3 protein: CASSRDSATNEKLFF. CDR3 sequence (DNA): TGTGCCAGCAGTCGTGACAGTGCAACTAATGAAAAACTGTTTTTT.

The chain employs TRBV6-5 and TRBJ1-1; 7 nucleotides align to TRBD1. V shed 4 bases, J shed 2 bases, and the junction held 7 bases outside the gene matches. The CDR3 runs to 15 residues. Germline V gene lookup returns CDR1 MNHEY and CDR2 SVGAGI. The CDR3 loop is CASSSGTARNTEAFF. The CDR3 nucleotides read TGTGCCAGCAGTTCCGGGACAGCGAGAAACACTGAAGCTTTCTTT.

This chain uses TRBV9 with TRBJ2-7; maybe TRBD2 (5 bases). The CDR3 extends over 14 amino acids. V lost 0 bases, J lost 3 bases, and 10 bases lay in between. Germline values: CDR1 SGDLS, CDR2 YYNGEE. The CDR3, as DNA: TGTGCCAGCAGCGTAGACGGGATTGACTACGAGCAGTACTTC. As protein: CASSVDGIDYEQYF.

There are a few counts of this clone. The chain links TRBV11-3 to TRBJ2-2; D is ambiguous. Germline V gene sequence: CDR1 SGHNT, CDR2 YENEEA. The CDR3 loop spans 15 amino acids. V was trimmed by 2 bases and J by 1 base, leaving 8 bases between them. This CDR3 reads CASSLSPGNTGELFF. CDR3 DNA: TGTGCCAGCAGCTTATCGCCGGGGAACACCGGGGAGCTGTTTTTT. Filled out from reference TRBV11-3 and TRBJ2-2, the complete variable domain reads EAGVVQSPRYKIIEKKQPVAFWCNPISGHNTLYWYLQNLGQGPELLIRYENEEAVDDSQLPKDRFSAERLKGVDSTLKIQPAELGDSAVYLCASSLSPGNTGELFFGEGSRLTVL.

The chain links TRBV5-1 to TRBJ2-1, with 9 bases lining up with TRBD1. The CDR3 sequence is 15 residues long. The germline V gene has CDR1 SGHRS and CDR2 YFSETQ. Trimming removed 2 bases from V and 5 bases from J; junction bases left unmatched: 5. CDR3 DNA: TGCGCCAGCAGCTTTGGACAGGGGTACCACAATGAGCAGTTCTTC. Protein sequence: CASSFGQGYHNEQFF.

The CDR3 reads CASSSRIGGSSGNTIYF. For the CDR3, the DNA is TGTGCCAGCAGCTCAAGGATCGGGGGTAGCTCTGGAAACACCATATATTTT. The chain recombines TRBV11-3 with TRBJ1-3; a weak D match, TRBD1 (5 bases). Germline CDR1 and CDR2: SGHNT and YENEEA. This CDR3 comprises 17 residues. V lost 4 bases and J lost 0, with 16 bases in between.

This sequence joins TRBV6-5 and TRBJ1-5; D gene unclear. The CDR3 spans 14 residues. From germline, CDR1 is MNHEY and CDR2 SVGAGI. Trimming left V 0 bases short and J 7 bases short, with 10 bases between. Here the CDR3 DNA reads TGTGCCAGCAGTTACTCACGGGTTTTGCAGCCCCAGCATTTT. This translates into CASSYSRVLQPQHF.

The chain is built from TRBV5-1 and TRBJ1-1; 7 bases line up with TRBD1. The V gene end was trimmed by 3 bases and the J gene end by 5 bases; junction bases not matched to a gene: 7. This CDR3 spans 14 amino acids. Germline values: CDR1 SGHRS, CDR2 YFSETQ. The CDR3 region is CASSSQGDLTEAFF. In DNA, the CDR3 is TGCGCCAGCAGCTCTCAGGGGGACCTGACTGAAGCTTTCTTT.

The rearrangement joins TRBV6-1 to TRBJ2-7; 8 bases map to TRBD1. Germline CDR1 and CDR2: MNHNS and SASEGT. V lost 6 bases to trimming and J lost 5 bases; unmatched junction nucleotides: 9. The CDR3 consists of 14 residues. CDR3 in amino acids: CASRRGQGLNEQYF. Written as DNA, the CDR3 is TGTGCCAGCAGACGCGGACAGGGATTAAACGAGCAGTACTTC.

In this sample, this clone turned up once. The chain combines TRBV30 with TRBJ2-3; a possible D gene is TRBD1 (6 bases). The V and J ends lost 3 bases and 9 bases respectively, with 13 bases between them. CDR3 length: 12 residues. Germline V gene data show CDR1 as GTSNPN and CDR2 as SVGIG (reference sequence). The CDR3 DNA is TGTGCCTGGAGGGACAGCCCTGGGACGCAGTATTTT. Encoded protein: CAWRDSPGTQYF.

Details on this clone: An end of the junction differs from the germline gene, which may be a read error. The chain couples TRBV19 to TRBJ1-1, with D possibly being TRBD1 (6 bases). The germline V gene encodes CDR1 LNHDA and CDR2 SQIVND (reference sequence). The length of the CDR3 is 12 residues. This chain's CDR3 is CASSMGDTEAFF. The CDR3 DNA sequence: TGTGCCAGTAGTATGGGGGACACCGAAGCTTTCTTT.

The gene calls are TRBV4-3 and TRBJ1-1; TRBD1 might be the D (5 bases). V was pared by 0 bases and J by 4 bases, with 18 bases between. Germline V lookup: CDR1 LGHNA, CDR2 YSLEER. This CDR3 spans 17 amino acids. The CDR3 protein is CASSQDYKGHGGTEAFF. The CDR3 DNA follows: TGCGCCAGCAGCCAAGATTATAAAGGACACGGGGGCACTGAAGCTTTCTTT.

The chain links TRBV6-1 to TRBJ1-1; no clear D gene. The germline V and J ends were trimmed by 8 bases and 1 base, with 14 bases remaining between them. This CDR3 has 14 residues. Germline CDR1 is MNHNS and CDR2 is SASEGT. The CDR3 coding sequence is TGTGCCAGCCCTTACGACATGAAGAACACTGAAGCTTTCTTT. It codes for CASPYDMKNTEAFF.

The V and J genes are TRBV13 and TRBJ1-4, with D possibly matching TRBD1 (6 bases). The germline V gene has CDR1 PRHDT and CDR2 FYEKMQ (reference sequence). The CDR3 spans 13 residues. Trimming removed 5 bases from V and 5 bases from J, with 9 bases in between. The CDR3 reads CASSTGQNEKLFF. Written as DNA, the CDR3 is TGTGCCAGCAGCACCGGACAGAATGAAAAACTGTTTTTT. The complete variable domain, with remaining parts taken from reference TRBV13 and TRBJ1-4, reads AAGVIQSPRHLIKEKRETATLKCYPIPRHDTVYWYQQGPGQDPQFLISFYEKMQSDKGSIPDRFSAQQFSDYHSELNMSSLELGDSALYFCASSTGQNEKLFFGSGTQLSVL.

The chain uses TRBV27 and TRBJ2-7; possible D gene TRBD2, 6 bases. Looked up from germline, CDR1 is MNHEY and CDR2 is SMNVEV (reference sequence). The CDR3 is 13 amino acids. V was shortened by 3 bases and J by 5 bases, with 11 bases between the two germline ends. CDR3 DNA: TGTGCCAGCAGTTTTTCGTGGGAGGACGAGCAGTACTTC. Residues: CASSFSWEDEQYF.

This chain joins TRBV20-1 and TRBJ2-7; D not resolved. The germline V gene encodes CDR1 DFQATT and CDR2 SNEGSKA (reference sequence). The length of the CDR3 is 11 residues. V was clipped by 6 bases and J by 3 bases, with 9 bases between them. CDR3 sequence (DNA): TGCAGTGCCCAGACATTCTACGAGCAGTACTTC. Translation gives CSAQTFYEQYF.

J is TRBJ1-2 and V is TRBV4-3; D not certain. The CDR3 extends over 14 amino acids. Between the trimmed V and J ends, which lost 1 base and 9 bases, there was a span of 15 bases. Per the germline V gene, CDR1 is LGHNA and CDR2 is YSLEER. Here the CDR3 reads CASSQVEGRISYTF. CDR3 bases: TGCGCCAGCAGCCAAGTAGAGGGAAGAATTAGCTACACCTTC.

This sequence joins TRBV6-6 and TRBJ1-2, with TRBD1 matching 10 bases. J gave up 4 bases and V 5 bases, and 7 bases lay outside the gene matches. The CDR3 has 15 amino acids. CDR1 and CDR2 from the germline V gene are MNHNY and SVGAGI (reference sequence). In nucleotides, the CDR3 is TGTGCCAGCAGTCCAGGGACAGGGGATTTCTATGGCTACACCTTC. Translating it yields CASSPGTGDFYGYTF.

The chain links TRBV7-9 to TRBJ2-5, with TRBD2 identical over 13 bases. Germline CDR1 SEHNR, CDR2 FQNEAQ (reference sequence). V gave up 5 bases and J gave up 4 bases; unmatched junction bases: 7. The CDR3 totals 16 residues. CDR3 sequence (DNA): TGTGCCAGCAGCCGCGGACTAGCGGGAGTTATAGAGACCCAGTACTTC. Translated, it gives CASSRGLAGVIETQYF.

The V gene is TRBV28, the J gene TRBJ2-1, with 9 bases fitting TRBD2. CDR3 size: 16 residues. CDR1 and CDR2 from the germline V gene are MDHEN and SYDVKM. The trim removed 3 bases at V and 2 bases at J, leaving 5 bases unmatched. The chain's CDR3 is CASSLLAGYPYNEQFF. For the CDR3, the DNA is TGTGCCAGCAGTTTGCTAGCGGGATATCCCTACAATGAGCAGTTCTTC.

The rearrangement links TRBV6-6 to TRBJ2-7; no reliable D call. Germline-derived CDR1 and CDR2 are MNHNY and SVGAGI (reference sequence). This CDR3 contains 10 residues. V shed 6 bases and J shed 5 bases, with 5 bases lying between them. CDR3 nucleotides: TGTGCCAGCAGATCCGACGAGCAGTACTTC. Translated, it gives CASRSDEQYF.

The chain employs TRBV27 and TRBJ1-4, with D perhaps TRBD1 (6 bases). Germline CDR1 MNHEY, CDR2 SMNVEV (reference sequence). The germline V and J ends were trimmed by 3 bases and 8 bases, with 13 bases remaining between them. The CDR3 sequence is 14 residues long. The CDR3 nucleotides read TGTGCCAGCAGTTTGGCCAGGGGTAGGGAAAAACTGTTTTTT. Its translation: CASSLARGREKLFF.